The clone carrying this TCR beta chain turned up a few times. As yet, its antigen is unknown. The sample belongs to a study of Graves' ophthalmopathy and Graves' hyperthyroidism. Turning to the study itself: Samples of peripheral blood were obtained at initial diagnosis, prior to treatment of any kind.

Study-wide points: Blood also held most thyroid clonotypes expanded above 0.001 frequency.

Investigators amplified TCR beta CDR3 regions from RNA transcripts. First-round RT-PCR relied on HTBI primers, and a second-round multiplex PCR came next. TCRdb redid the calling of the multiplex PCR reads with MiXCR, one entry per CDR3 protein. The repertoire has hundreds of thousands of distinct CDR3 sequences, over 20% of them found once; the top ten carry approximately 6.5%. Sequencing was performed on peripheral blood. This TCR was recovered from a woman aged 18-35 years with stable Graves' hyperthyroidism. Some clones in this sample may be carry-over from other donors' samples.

The DNA for the CDR3 is TGTGCCAGCAGTTATAACAGGGACACCACTGAAGCTTTCTTT. Translation: CASSYNRDTTEAFF. V is TRBV12-3 or TRBV12-4 and J is TRBJ1-1; maybe TRBD1 (6 bases). The CDR3 sequence is 14 residues long. The V gene lost 4 bases and the J gene lost 4 bases, with 13 bases spanning the gap.